This T cell receptor beta chain was sequenced during a study of cytomegalovirus exposure and HLA in healthy donors (dated by TCRdb to 2015 to 2018). For the wider study: According to an earlier analysis of a few hundred of the donors, about 179 million T cells yielded approximately 120 million unique TCR beta sequences and around 280 Gb of sequence data. An early release that covered 500 to 800 HLA-typed donors contained approximately 300 gigabases of sequencing data and around 85 million unique TCR sequences. Of the roughly 420 genotyped donors, approximately 81% were placed in the genetic ancestry cluster associated with self-reported Caucasian donors. The study aimed to test whether signatures of past pathogen exposure could be identified by cataloging public T cell receptors. The T cell repertoires of 670 or so subjects were profiled by immunosequencing and related to cytomegalovirus serostatus. Besides the first cohort of about 730 subjects, a separate validation cohort made up of 120 different subjects was used. To predict cytomegalovirus infection status, the study brought together high-throughput TCR immunosequencing, statistical association of individual TCRs with disease status, and machine learning. In a later analysis, previously published TCR beta repertoires from 666 donors were re-analyzed and high-resolution HLA genotyping was added so that TCR occurrence patterns could be studied. Rather than using new phenotypic data, the later analysis identified candidate immune exposures from TCR beta sequences and from how often those sequences occurred across donors. To decide whether each TCR beta V gene segment behaved as functional or pseudogenic, an earlier analysis of some 580 of the donors relied on high-throughput TCR beta sequencing. Alongside the repertoire data, information on donor age, sex, ethnicity and CMV serostatus was compiled. Genome-wide SNP genotypes for about 60% of the roughly 700 donors were used in a later genetic analysis, which treated that subset as a discovery cohort. Every discovery cohort repertoire had been produced on one sequencing platform. Class I and class II HLA loci were covered by the typing at four-digit resolution. Typing coverage varied by locus: about 620-630 donors for A, B, C, DRB1 and DQB1; roughly 520 for DQA1; more than 600 for DPA1; approximately 490 for DPB1. Four or five DR-DQ haplotypes were handled as single units for association and clustering because linkage in the cohort was strong. Among 300 to 500 genotyped donors of the cohort, an average of about 220,000 unique TCR beta nucleotide sequences was sequenced per donor, of which about 18% were non-productive.

The cohort comprised 666 healthy bone marrow donors. At the time of sampling, all cohort members were nominally healthy, though unrecorded immune exposures were likely present. The donor was CMV seropositive and was included in the group of 250 to 300 seropositive cohort members. A peripheral blood sample was collected from each donor, and TCR beta sequencing was performed on peripheral blood mononuclear cells. Genomic DNA was extracted from the blood cell samples with the Qiagen DNeasy Blood Extraction Kit. Overall study outcomes, separate from this receptor: Compared with equally common non-associated chains, HLA-associated TCR beta chains in a later analysis were more clonally expanded and had lower generation probabilities. V-gene and J-gene trimming of TCR beta chains was associated with a missense DCLRE1C variant in a later genetic analysis, and the association was replicated in an independent cohort. The authors suggested that the approach could potentially be generalized to other disease states and immunological phenotypes. In the study, approximately 160 TCR beta chains were listed as associated with cytomegalovirus. Specific HLA alleles were associated with 16,951 TCR beta sequences at a false discovery rate of 0.05 in a later analysis. Linkage disequilibrium might explain the correlated functional status among segregating V segments, but an unknown experimental factor could not be excluded. Strong co-occurrence of HLA alleles, especially DR and DQ, made assigning TCR associations to individual alleles difficult. According to a later genetic analysis, donors in an Asian-associated ancestry cluster had fewer N-insertions in productive TCRs than the approximately 700-donor mean. A further reported finding was that TCR beta sequences accurately predicted the HLA-A and HLA-B alleles for most subjects in the first cohort. Several of the top co-occurrence clusters appeared to be linked to parvovirus B19, influenza, CMV and Epstein-Barr virus, according to a later analysis. Some IMGT-functional V segments, including TRBV6-2 and TRBV6-3, could not be distinguished by the 87-base-pair reads and were therefore excluded. In a later analysis, the rate of TCR association differed among HLA loci, with DRB1 alleles having the most associated TCRs and HLA-C alleles having the fewest. A cluster of highly shared sequence variants was judged likely to be a technical artifact of the sequencing pipeline. An earlier analysis of some 560 of the donors showed that most TCR beta V segments appeared in productive rearrangements either about 87% or about 30% of the time, which broadly matched IMGT annotations. In both the original and validation cohorts, the classifier was reported to diagnose cytomegalovirus status with high specificity and sensitivity. Because counts were too low, some 17 rarely observed V segments, including chromosome 9 orphons, were left out of the earlier analysis of 587 of the donors. This cohort had only TCR beta chains sequenced, and the lack of alpha or paired-chain data limited which features could be detected. A few of the identified cytomegalovirus-associated TCR beta chains were confirmed in vitro to be specific for cytomegalovirus antigens. HLA typing was unavailable for some donors at each locus, so association tests used only the typed subset. A later analysis found that most CMV-associated TCR beta chains appeared HLA-restricted, with HLA associations seemingly driven largely by CMV exposure. Across donors, most TCR sequences were observed very rarely, whereas some public TCRs were present in many individuals. Roughly uniform sequencing depth across donors was assumed in presence/absence analyses, although this assumption may not hold. CMV serostatus was the only immune exposure information available for the cohort.

Library creation used the immunoSEQ multiplex PCR assay. The multiplex PCR relied on a mix of 60 forward primers for TCR Vbeta segments and 13 reverse primers for TCR Jbeta segments. A multiplex PCR assay on genomic DNA amplified the CDR3 region of rearranged TCR beta genes. The amplified TCR beta libraries were sequenced on the Illumina HiSeq System as 87-base-pair reads. From the authors' description of their analysis: A later analysis tallied roughly 76 million unique TCR beta chains across the 600 to 700 repertoires, and approximately 9.9 million of those chains were shared by two or more donors. Raw reads were error-corrected and collapsed into unique sequences with a nearest-neighbor algorithm that merged closely related sequences to remove PCR and sequencing errors. To assign V, D and J gene segments, CDR3 sequences were aligned to IMGT reference sequences. For a sequence to be retained, a match of at least six nucleotides was required to both a V gene segment and a J gene segment. Rearrangements were called productive when the CDR3 lacked stop codons and stayed in frame with V and J; all others were non-productive. CDR3 was defined according to IMGT convention as the region running from the second conserved V-encoded cysteine to the conserved J-encoded phenylalanine. Sequences without an unambiguous match to a single V gene segment were excluded from the earlier analysis of a few hundred of the donors. In an earlier analysis of approximately 610 of the donors, V segments were called functional above 56.7% productive rearrangements and were called segregating when the between-donor standard deviation exceeded 5%. To diagnose cytomegalovirus status from the catalog of TCR beta chain sequences, a statistical classification framework was built. A later analysis assigned V and J genes by comparing TCR nucleotide sequences with IMGT/GENE-DB human TR gene sequences. A later analysis assigned CDR3 sequences and most-parsimonious VDJ recombination scenarios with the TCRdist pipeline. In a later analysis, each TCR beta chain was defined by its CDR3 amino acid sequence together with its V-gene family, and reads without a unique V-gene family were excluded. A later analysis removed roughly 590 highly shared, low-generation-probability nucleotide sequences to deal with suspected cross-contamination and a sequencing artifact. In a later analysis, a clonal expansion index was calculated for each public chain from normalized within-repertoire ranks of inferred template counts. A later analysis computed generation probabilities with a VDJ recombination model fitted to out-of-frame rearrangements, and checked the results against IGoR. Hypergeometric tests were used in a later analysis to score TCR-TCR, TCR-HLA and TCR-CMV co-occurrence, with a repertoire-size bias correction applied to the TCR pairs. In a later analysis, false discovery rates were estimated by permuting HLA or CMV assignments 20 times. In a later analysis, co-occurring TCRs were grouped using DBSCAN, with TCRdist sequence similarity added in when clustering inside HLA-allele-positive subsets. Co-occurrence clustering excluded repertoires with fewer than 30,000 or more than 120,000 public chains, plus five with anomalous nucleotide sharing. Entries here come from immuneACCESS through TCRdb and include only in-frame sequences with V and J called. Some clones fail to appear in such tables; in the studies checked, an unresolved V gene covers under half of the shortfall, and the cause of the remainder is unknown. V, J and clone size were drawn from that table, and D and trimming were deduced from the DNA. This sample lists 110,000 to 150,000 clones; 70% to 90% were detected once. Together, the top ten hold roughly 4% of the sample.

Per the germline V gene, SGHTA is the CDR1 and FQGNSA is the CDR2. Counted from cysteine to phenylalanine, this CDR3 has 12 amino acids. Here the CDR3 DNA is all that survives: 36 bases in frame from base 1. The V and J ends are trimmed by 11 bases and 1 base, leaving 9 bases between them. On this clone: Its antigen has not been determined. No base-level quality is on record; no much larger clone is a single base apart.

This TCR came from a woman in her forties in good health and CMV-seropositive. Sequenced sample: PBMCs. The V and J genes are TRBV7-2 and TRBJ2-1, with a weak D call of TRBD1 (6 bases match). Read as DNA, the sequence is TGTGCCTCAGGACAGTCCTACAATGAGCAGTTCTTC. Its product reads: CASGQSYNEQFF.